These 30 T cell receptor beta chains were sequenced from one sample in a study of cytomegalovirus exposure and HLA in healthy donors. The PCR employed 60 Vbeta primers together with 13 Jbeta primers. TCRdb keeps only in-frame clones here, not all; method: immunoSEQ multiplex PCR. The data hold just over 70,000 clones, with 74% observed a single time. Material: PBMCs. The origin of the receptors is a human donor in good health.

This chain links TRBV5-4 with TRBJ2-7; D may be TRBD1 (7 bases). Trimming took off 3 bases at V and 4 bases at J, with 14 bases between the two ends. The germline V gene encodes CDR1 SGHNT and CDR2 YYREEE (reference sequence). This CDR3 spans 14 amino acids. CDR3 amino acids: CASSSGAGGYEQYF. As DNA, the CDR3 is TGTGCCAGCAGCTCCGGGGCAGGGGGGTACGAGCAGTACTTC.

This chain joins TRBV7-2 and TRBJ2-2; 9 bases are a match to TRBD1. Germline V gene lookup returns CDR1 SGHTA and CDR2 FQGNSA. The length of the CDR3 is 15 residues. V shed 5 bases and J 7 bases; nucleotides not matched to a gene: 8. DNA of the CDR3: TGTGCCAGCAGCATCCGGGACAGGGACATCGGGGAGCTGTTTTTT. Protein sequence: CASSIRDRDIGELFF.

CDR3 nucleotides: TGTGCCAGCAGACTAGCTGGAGCGGGTACCGGGGAGCTGTTTTTT. As protein: CASRLAGAGTGELFF. The V and J genes are TRBV27 and TRBJ2-2; possible D gene TRBD2, 6 bases. In germline, CDR1 is MNHEY, CDR2 SMNVEV (reference sequence). There are 15 residues in the CDR3. V lost 6 bases and J 5 bases, leaving 16 bases between the germline ends.

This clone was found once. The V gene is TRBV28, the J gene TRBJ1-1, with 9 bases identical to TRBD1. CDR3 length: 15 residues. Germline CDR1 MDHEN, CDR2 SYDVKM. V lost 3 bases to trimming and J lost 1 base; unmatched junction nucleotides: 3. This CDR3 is CASSLRQGGNTEAFF. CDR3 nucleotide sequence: TGTGCCAGCAGTTTGAGACAGGGGGGGAACACTGAAGCTTTCTTT.

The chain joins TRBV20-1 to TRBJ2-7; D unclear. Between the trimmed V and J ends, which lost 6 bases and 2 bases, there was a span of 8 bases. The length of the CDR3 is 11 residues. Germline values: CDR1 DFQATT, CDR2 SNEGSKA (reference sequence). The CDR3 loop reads CSAQHPYEQYF. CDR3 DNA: TGCAGTGCCCAACACCCCTACGAGCAGTACTTC.

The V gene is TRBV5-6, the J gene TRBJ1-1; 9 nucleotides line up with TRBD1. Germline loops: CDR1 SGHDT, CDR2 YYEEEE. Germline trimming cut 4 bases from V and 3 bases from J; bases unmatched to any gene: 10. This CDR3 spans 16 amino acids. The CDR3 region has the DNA TGTGCCAGCAGCGAACAGGGGGCTGGTTCGTACACTGAAGCTTTCTTT. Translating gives CASSEQGAGSYTEAFF. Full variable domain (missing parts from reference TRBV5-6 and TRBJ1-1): DAGVTQSPTHLIKTRGQQVTLRCSPKSGHDTVSWYQQALGQGPQFIFQYYEEEERQRGNFPDRFSGHQFPNYSSELNVNALLLGDSALYLCASSEQGAGSYTEAFFGQGTRLTVV.

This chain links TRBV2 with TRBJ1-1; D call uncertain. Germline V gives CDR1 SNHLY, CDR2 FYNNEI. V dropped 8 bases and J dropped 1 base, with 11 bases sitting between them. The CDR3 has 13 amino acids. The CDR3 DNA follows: TGTGCCAGCCTATTAACAGAGAACACTGAAGCTTTCTTT. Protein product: CASLLTENTEAFF.

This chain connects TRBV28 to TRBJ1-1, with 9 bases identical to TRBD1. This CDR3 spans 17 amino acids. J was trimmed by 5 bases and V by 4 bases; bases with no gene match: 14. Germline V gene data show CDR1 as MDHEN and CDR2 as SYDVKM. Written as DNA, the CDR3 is TGTGCCAGCAGTTCCCGCCCGGCGGGACAGGGTCGTACTGAAGCTTTCTTT. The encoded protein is CASSSRPAGQGRTEAFF.

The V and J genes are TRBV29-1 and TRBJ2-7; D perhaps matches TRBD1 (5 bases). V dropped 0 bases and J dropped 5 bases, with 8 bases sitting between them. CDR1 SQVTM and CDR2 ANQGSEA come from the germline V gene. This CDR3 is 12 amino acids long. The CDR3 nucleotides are TGCAGCGTTGAAGATCAAGGGGACGAGCAGTACTTC. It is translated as CSVEDQGDEQYF.

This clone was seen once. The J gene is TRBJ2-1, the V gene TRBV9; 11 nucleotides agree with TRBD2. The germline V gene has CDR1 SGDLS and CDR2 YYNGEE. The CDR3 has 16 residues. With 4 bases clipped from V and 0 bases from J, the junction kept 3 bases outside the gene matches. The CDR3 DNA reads TGTGCCAGCAGCACCACTAGCGGGAGCTCCTACAATGAGCAGTTCTTC. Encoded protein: CASSTTSGSSYNEQFF.

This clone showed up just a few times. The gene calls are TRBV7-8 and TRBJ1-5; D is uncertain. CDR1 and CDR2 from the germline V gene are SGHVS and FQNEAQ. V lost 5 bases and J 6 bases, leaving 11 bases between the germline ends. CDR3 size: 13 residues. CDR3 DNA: TGTGCCAGCAGCGCCGGGAGAAGTCAGCCCCAGCATTTT. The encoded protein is CASSAGRSQPQHF.

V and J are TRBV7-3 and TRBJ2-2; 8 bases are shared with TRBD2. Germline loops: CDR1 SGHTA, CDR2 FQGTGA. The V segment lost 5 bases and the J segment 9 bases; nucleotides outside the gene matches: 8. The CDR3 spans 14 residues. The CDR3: CASSPGGGIRELFF. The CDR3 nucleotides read TGTGCCAGCAGCCCCGGGGGGGGGATAAGGGAGCTGTTTTTT.

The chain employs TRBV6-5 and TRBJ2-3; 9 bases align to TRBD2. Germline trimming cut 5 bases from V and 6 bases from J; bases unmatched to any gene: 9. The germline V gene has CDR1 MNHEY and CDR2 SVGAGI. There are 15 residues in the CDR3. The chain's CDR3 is CASSRLAGSADTQYF. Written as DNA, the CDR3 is TGTGCCAGCAGTCGGCTAGCGGGGTCGGCGGATACGCAGTATTTT.

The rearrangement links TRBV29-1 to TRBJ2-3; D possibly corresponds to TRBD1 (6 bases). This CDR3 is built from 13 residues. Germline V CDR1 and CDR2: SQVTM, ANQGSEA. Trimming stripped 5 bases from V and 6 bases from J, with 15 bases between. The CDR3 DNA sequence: TGCAGCGTTACTACAGGGCCGGGGGATACGCAGTATTTT. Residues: CSVTTGPGDTQYF.

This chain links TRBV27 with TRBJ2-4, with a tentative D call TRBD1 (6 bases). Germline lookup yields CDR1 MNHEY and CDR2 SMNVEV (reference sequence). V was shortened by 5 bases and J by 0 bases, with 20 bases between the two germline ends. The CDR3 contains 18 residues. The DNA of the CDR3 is TGTGCCAGCAGTGCAAAAATCAGGGGAAATCTAGCCAAAAACATTCAGTACTTC. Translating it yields CASSAKIRGNLAKNIQYF.

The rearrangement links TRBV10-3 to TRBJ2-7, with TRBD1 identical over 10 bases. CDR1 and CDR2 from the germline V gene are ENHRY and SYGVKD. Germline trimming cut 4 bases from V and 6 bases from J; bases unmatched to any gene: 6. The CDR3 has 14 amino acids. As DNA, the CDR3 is TGTGCCATCAGTGCCACCAGGACAGGGGGCGAGCAGTACTTC. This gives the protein CAISATRTGGEQYF.

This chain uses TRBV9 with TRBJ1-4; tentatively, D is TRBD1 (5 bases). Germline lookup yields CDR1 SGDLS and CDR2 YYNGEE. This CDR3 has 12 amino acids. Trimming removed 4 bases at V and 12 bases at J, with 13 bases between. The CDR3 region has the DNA TGTGCCAGCAGCCCCCGGGGGAACGAACTGTTTTTT. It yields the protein CASSPRGNELFF.

Here the CDR3 DNA reads TGCGCCAGCAGCAAGGGACTAGTTTTCGGCAATGAGCAGTTCTTC. It specifies CASSKGLVFGNEQFF. The chain uses TRBV5-1 and TRBJ2-1, with TRBD2 matching 8 bases. The V and J ends lost 4 bases and 6 bases, in that order; junction bases with no gene match: 9. CDR3 length: 15 residues. Germline CDR1 is SGHRS and CDR2 is YFSETQ.

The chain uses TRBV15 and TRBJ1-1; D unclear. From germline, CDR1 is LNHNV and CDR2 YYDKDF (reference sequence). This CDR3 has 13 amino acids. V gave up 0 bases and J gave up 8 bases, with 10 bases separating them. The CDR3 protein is CATSRDNGEEAFF. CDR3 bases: TGTGCCACCAGCAGAGATAACGGTGAAGAAGCTTTCTTT.

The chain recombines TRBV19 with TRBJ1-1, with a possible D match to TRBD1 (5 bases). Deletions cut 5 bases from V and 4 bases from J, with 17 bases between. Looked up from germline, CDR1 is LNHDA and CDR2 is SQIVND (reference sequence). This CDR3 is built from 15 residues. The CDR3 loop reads CASSYYEGRGTEAFF. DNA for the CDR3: TGTGCCAGTAGTTATTACGAGGGGAGGGGCACTGAAGCTTTCTTT.

CDR3 sequence: CATTGHRSYEQYF. Written as DNA, the CDR3 is TGTGCTACTACGGGACACCGCTCCTACGAGCAGTACTTC. The chain carries TRBV6-5 and TRBJ2-7, with D perhaps matching TRBD1 (6 bases). Per germline, CDR1 MNHEY and CDR2 SVGAGI. CDR3 size: 13 residues.

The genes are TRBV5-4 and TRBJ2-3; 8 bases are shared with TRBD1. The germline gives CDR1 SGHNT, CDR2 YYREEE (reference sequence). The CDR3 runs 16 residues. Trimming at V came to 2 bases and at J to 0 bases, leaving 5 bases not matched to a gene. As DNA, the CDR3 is TGTGCCAGCAGCTTACCTACAGGGGGGAGCACAGATACGCAGTATTTT. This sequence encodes CASSLPTGGSTDTQYF.

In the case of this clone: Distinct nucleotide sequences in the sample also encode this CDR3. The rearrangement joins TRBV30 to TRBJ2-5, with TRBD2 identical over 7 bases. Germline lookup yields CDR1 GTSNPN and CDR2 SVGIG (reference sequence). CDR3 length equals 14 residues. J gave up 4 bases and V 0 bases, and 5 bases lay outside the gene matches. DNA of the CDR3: TGTGCCTGGAGTGTCGGGGGGTACGGAGAGACCCAGTACTTC. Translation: CAWSVGGYGETQYF. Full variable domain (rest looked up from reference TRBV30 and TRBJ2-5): SQTIHQWPATLVQPVGSPLSLECTVEGTSNPNLYWYRQAAGRGLQLLFYSVGIGQISSEVPQNLSASRPQDRQFILSSKKLLLSDSGFYLCAWSVGGYGETQYFGPGTRLLVL.

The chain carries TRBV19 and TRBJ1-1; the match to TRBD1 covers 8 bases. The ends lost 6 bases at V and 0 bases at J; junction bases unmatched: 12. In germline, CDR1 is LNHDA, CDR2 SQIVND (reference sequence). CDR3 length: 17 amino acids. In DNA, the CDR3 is TGTGCCAGTAGCCCCCGGGAGCAGACAGGGGTGAACACTGAAGCTTTCTTT. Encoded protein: CASSPREQTGVNTEAFF.

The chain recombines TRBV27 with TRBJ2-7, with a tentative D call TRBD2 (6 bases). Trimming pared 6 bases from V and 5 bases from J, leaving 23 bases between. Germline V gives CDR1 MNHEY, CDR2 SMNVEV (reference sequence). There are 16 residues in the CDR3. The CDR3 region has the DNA TGTGCCAGCAGCTCCAGGACGGGCGGGATATCCCACGAGCAGTACTTC. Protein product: CASSSRTGGISHEQYF.

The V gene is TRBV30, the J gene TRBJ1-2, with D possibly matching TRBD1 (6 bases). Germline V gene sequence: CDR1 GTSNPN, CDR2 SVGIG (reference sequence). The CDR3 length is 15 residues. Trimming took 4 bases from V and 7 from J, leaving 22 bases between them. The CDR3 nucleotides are TGTGCCTGGAACCCCATTAGTGGGGACACGAGTGGCTACACCTTC. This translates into CAWNPISGDTSGYTF.

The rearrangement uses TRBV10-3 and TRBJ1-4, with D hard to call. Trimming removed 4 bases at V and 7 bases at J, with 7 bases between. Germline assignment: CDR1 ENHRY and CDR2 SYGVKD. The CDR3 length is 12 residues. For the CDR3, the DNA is TGTGCCATCAGTGTCGAGGGTGAAAAACTGTTTTTT. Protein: CAISVEGEKLFF.

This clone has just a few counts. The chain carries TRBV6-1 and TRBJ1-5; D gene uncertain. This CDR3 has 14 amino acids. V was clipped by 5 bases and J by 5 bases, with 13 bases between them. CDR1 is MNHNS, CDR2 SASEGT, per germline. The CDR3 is CASSPRRRDQPQHF. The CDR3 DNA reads TGTGCCAGCAGTCCTAGGAGGAGGGATCAGCCCCAGCATTTT.

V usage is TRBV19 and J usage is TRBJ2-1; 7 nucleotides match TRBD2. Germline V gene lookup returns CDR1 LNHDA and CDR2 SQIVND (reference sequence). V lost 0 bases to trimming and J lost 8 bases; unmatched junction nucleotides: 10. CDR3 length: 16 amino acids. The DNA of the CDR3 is TGTGCCAGTAGTATAGATCTGAGGCGGGAGTCAGATGAGCAGTTCTTC. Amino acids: CASSIDLRRESDEQFF.

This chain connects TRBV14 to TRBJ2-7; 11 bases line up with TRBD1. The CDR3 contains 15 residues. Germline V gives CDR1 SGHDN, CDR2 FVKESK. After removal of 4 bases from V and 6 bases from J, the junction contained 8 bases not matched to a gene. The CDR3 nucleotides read TGTGCCAGCAGCCCCCCGGGGACAGGGGGGACCGAGCAGTACTTC. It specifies CASSPPGTGGTEQYF. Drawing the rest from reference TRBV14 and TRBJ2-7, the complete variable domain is EAGVTQFPSHSVIEKGQTVTLRCDPISGHDNLYWYRRVMGKEIKFLLHFVKESKQDESGMPNNRFLAERTGGTYSTLKVQPAELEDSGVYFCASSPPGTGGTEQYFGPGTRLTVT.